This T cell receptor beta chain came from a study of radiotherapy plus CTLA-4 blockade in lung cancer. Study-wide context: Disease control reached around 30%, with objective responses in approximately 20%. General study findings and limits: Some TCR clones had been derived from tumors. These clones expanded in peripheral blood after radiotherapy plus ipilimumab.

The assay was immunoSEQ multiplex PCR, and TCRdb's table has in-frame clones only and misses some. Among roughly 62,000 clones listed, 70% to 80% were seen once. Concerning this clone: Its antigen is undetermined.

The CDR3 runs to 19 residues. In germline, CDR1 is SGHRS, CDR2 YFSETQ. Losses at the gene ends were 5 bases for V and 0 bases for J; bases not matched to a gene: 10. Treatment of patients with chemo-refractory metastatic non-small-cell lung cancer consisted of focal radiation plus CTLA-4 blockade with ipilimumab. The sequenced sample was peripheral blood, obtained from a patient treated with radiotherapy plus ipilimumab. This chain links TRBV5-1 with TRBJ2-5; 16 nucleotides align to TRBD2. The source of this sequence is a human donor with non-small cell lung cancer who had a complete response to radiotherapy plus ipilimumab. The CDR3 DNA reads TGCGCCAGCAGAGGGACGGGACTAGCGGGAGGGCCTTACCAAGAGACCCAGTACTTC. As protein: CASRGTGLAGGPYQETQYF. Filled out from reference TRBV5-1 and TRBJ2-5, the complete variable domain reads KAGVTQTPRYLIKTRGQQVTLSCSPISGHRSVSWYQQTPGQGLQFLFEYFSETQRNKGNFPGRFSGRQFSNSRSEMNVSTLELGDSALYLCASRGTGLAGGPYQETQYFGPGTRLLVL.